This TCR beta chain originates from a study of a mutant IDH1 vaccine in newly diagnosed glioma. About the study: The first vaccination came 4-6 weeks after radiotherapy alone, or with temozolomide cycles. V12 corresponded to week 35 and V13 to week 47.

Assay used: immunoSEQ multiplex PCR; TCRdb lists only in-frame clones, some missing. The data hold approximately 80,000 clones, with roughly four fifths observed a single time. Study observations and caveats: Shifts in the top peripheral T cell clonotypes seemed unrelated to pseudoprogression.

With 4 bases removed from V and 6 bases from J, the gap between germline ends came to 8 bases. The germline CDR1 and CDR2 sequences are DFQATT and SNEGSKA (reference sequence). The CDR3 sequence is 11 residues long. With respect to this clone: Its antigen is unidentified.

The sample's time point: week 47, end of study. Doses comprised 300 ug of mutant IDH1 20-mer peptide each, plus topical imiquimod. This TCR derives from a man between 35 and 55 years old with glioma. Sequencing used PBMCs, obtained from a glioma patient whose treatment included an IDH1 peptide vaccine. The chain has TRBV20-1 and TRBJ2-3; no clear D. The CDR3 bases are TGCAGTGCTACTACTGGGGATACGCAGTATTTT. Translating it yields CSATTGDTQYF.